Listed below are T cell receptor beta chains from one sample, sequenced in a study of patients and donors after allogeneic stem cell transplantation. TCRdb re-derived calls from the RT-PCR reads in MiXCR, one entry per CDR3 protein. Counted here are about 200,000 distinct CDR3 sequences, more than 35% occurring once; the ten biggest clones make up more than 9%. Sequencing input: blood, either unsorted or a sorted T cell fraction (not recorded which). The receptors shown here come from a human donor who was either an allogeneic HSCT recipient or a stem cell or donor lymphocyte infusion donor (not recorded which). It is not recorded whose cells these are; they may come from a transplant donor. The CDR3 runs from the conserved cysteine through the conserved F or W. Each record gives: V gene, CDR3 length, J gene, D gene, clone size, CDR3 DNA, CDR3 protein. D genes are given only for firm matches. Clone size appears in some rows only: once, few, many, or a class for an expanded clone.

TRBV5-1,14,TRBJ1-2,TRBD1,.,TGCGCCAGCAGCTTGCCCGACAGGGGTTATGGCTACACCTTC,CASSLPDRGYGYTF
TRBV5-1,15,TRBJ2-2,.,.,TGCGCCAGCAGCTACTCCAGGAGTTTGACCGGGGAGCTGTTTTTT,CASSYSRSLTGELFF
TRBV4-3,19,TRBJ1-3,.,.,TGCGCCAGCAGCCGCGATTTAGGCTCAACCTCCCTCTCTGGAAACACCATATATTTT,CASSRDLGSTSLSGNTIYF
TRBV4-3,15,TRBJ2-7,TRBD2,.,TGCGCCAGCAGCCAAGTCTGGGGGGGTACCTACGAGCAGTACTTC,CASSQVWGGTYEQYF
TRBV4-2,19,TRBJ1-5,.,.,TGTGCCAGCAGCCAAGATCAAAACAGTCGGCCGAAAGTCAATCAGCCCCAGCATTTT,CASSQDQNSRPKVNQPQHF
TRBV5-1,14,TRBJ1-1,.,.,TGCGCCAGCAGCTTGGCACGGGCGCCCCGGGAAGCTTTCTTT,CASSLARAPREAFF
TRBV28,15,TRBJ1-2,.,.,TGTGCCAGCAGTCGCCGCGTACGGGGAGGCTATGGCTACACCTTC,CASSRRVRGGYGYTF
TRBV20-1,13,TRBJ1-4,.,.,TGCAGTGCTCCACAGGGAGGAAAGGAAAAACTGTTTTTT,CSAPQGGKEKLFF
TRBV5-1,13,TRBJ2-3,.,.,TGCGCCAGCAGCGAACTCACCACAGATACGCAGTATTTT,CASSELTTDTQYF
TRBV20-1,13,TRBJ1-1,.,.,TGCAGTGCTAGCGGAGGATTTCACACTGAAGCTTTCTTT,CSASGGFHTEAFF
TRBV27,13,TRBJ2-7,.,.,TGTGCCAGCAGACCGGGGTTGGGGAACGAGCAGTACTTC,CASRPGLGNEQYF
TRBV20-1,13,TRBJ1-5,.,few,TGCAGTGCTAAGGCGGCGGCCAATCAGCCCCAGCATTTT,CSAKAAANQPQHF
TRBV29-1,15,TRBJ1-2,.,few,TGCAGCGTTGAATTCGGGGCGGCCCCAAACTATGGCTACACCTTC,CSVEFGAAPNYGYTF
TRBV20-1,15,TRBJ2-3,TRBD2,few,TGCAGTGCTAGAGCCGGGACTAGCGGGGCAAATACGCAGTATTTT,CSARAGTSGANTQYF
TRBV6-5,13,TRBJ2-7,.,few,TGTGCCAGCCGGGACACCACCTCCTACGAGCAGTACTTC,CASRDTTSYEQYF
TRBV9,13,TRBJ2-5,.,.,TGTGCCAGCAGCGTTGGAATTAGAGAGACCCAGTACTTC,CASSVGIRETQYF
TRBV5-1,14,TRBJ1-4,.,.,TGCGCCAGCAGCTTGGGGGTAGCTAATGAAAAACTGTTTTTT,CASSLGVANEKLFF
TRBV18,15,TRBJ2-4,TRBD1,.,TGTGCCAGCTCACCTCGGTCGTCAGGGGGCGGCATTCAGTACTTC,CASSPRSSGGGIQYF
TRBV6-2/TRBV6-3,18,TRBJ1-5,.,few,TGTGCCAGCAGCACCGCTTCACCGGGACAATATAGCAATCAGCCCCAGCATTTT,CASSTASPGQYSNQPQHF
TRBV6-5,15,TRBJ1-2,TRBD1,few,TGTGCCAGCAGTTACTCGACAGGGGGAGGCTATGGCTACACCTTC,CASSYSTGGGYGYTF
TRBV7-2,14,TRBJ1-5,.,few,TGTGCCAGCAGCTTAAGGACAGTGAGACAGCCCCAGCATTTT,CASSLRTVRQPQHF
TRBV7-3,16,TRBJ2-1,.,.,TGTGCCAGCAGCCGTGGACGGACTTTTGCCTACAATGAGCAGTTCTTC,CASSRGRTFAYNEQFF
TRBV7-9,17,TRBJ1-1,.,few,TGTGCCAGCAGCTTAGCGCTACGGACGGACGTGAACACTGAAGCTTTCTTT,CASSLALRTDVNTEAFF
TRBV6-2/TRBV6-3,15,TRBJ2-1,.,.,TGTGCCAGCAGTTACATGCTAGCTGGCTACAATGAGCAGTTCTTC,CASSYMLAGYNEQFF
TRBV5-1,16,TRBJ2-7,.,few,TGCGCCAGCAGCTTTCGTCCACAGGGTGAATTCGACGAGCAGTACTTC,CASSFRPQGEFDEQYF
TRBV18,13,TRBJ1-2,.,few,TGTGCCAGCTCTCCGCAGGCCGTCTATGGCTACACCTTC,CASSPQAVYGYTF
TRBV20-1,13,TRBJ2-2,.,.,TGCAGTGCCCCCGACAGGTTCACCGGGGAGCTGTTTTTT,CSAPDRFTGELFF
TRBV5-5,15,TRBJ1-2,.,few,TGTGCCAGCAGCCTGCTTGTCGGGTATAGCTATGGCTACACCTTC,CASSLLVGYSYGYTF
TRBV4-3,18,TRBJ2-1,TRBD2,once,TGCGCCAGCAGCCAAGGAACTAGCGGGGGACCTCGATGGAGTGAGCAGTTCTTC,CASSQGTSGGPRWSEQFF
TRBV12-3/TRBV12-4,14,TRBJ2-5,TRBD1,.,TGTGCCAGCAGTTCAGGGGGCCGGGTAGAGACCCAGTACTTC,CASSSGGRVETQYF
TRBV4-2,19,TRBJ1-6,.,few,TGTGCCAGCAGCCAAGACCCCTTGGCAGGGTACTCCTATAATTCACCCCTCCACTTT,CASSQDPLAGYSYNSPLHF
TRBV4-1,16,TRBJ2-1,.,.,TGCGCCAGCAGCCAAGGGCCCCCTGGAACAGGAAATGAGCAGTTCTTC,CASSQGPPGTGNEQFF
TRBV27,13,TRBJ1-6,.,few,TGTGCCAGCAGTTTCATGGTACGGGCACCCCTCCACTTT,CASSFMVRAPLHF
TRBV30,14,TRBJ2-7,.,once,TGTGCCTGGAGTTTCAGGGTTCCAGCCTACGAGCAGTACTTC,CAWSFRVPAYEQYF
TRBV9,14,TRBJ1-4,.,few,TGTGCCAGCAGCGTGGGACCGCGGCGTGAAAAACTGTTTTTT,CASSVGPRREKLFF
TRBV4-1,13,TRBJ1-2,TRBD1,.,TGCGCCAGCAGCCAGACAGGGGGCGACGGCTACACCTTC,CASSQTGGDGYTF
TRBV12-3/TRBV12-4,14,TRBJ2-7,TRBD1,.,TGTGCCAGCAGCCGAGGGACAGGTTCCTACGAGCAGTACTTC,CASSRGTGSYEQYF
TRBV28,16,TRBJ2-3,TRBD1,.,TGTGCCAGCAGTGATCCGGGACAGGCCGGCACAGATACGCAGTATTTT,CASSDPGQAGTDTQYF
TRBV18,15,TRBJ1-4,.,.,TGTGCCAGCTCACCCACTCCAATCCTACCGCAAAAACTGTTTTTT,CASSPTPILPQKLFF
TRBV7-9,17,TRBJ1-2,TRBD1,few,TGTGCCAGCAGCTTGCCCTGGACAGGGAGGGAGGATTATGGCTACACCTTC,CASSLPWTGREDYGYTF
TRBV3-1,14,TRBJ2-2,TRBD2,.,TGTGCCAGCAGCCAAGCGGGGGGGGCCGGGGAGCTGTTTTTT,CASSQAGGAGELFF
TRBV3-1,14,TRBJ1-5,.,.,TGTGCCAGCAGCTCCCGAGCGGGAGAGCAGCCCCAGCATTTT,CASSSRAGEQPQHF
TRBV5-6,14,TRBJ1-5,.,few,TGTGCCAGCAGCTTGGCAGGTTCGGGTCAGCCCCAGCATTTT,CASSLAGSGQPQHF
TRBV6-6,15,TRBJ1-5,.,few,TGTGCCAGCAGTTACAAGGCCGGTAGCAATCAGCCCCAGCATTTT,CASSYKAGSNQPQHF
TRBV21-1,17,TRBJ1-2,.,.,TGTGCCAGCAGCAAACCGGACACGGATAAAACTAACTATGGCTACACCTTC,CASSKPDTDKTNYGYTF
TRBV27,17,TRBJ2-3,.,.,TGTGCCAGCAGTTTCTACTTGGACGAAAAAGGCACAGATACGCAGTATTTT,CASSFYLDEKGTDTQYF
TRBV5-1,14,TRBJ1-2,TRBD1,.,TGCGCCAGCAGACGTGGGCCAGGGGGCGACGGCTACACCTTC,CASRRGPGGDGYTF
TRBV9,12,TRBJ1-6,.,.,TGTGCCAGCACCGGCGACAGGCATGACCTCCACTTT,CASTGDRHDLHF